The clone carrying this T cell receptor beta chain was counted between two and nine times. As yet, its antigen is unknown. Other nucleotide sequences in the sample specify the same CDR3. This entry is derived from a study of CD4 T cells in relation to SARS-CoV-2 and coronaviruses. The wider study: PBMCs were cultured with antigen for roughly 10 days before TCR beta sequencing.

From germline, CDR1 is MNHEY and CDR2 SVGAGI. V dropped 3 bases and J dropped 2 bases, with 9 bases sitting between them. The CDR3 spans 14 residues. Unexposed donor CD4+ T cells date from about 2011-2018, before the COVID-19 pandemic. After roughly ten days of culture, CD4+ T cells were isolated. Cells permitting, SARS-CoV-2 S/N and four cold-coronavirus spikes were tested on unexposed-donor CD4+ T cells. The method was immunoSEQ multiplex PCR; TCRdb's version includes in-frame clones alone and lacks a portion of them. This sample yields 20,000 or so clones, of which approximately 72% are seen a single time; around 20% belongs to the top ten.

This rearrangement joins TRBV6-5 to TRBJ2-3, with D perhaps given as TRBD1 or TRBD2 (5 bases each). This TCR came from a human donor in good health. Specimen: CD4+ T cells from PBMCs, cultured in vitro. CDR3 in amino acids: CASSYGGSTDTQYF. Here the CDR3 DNA reads TGTGCCAGCAGTTATGGGGGTTCCACAGATACGCAGTATTTT.